This is a list of T cell receptor beta chains from one sample in a study of cytomegalovirus exposure and HLA in healthy donors. The data were produced by immunoSEQ multiplex PCR, yet TCRdb's version contains in-frame clones alone and is incomplete. The sample includes approximately 97,000 clones, about 81% of them seen just once. Source material: PBMCs. The receptors were gathered from a woman between 40 and 50 years old in good health and CMV-seropositive. Each CDR3 is given with its conserved first and last residue. Fields, in order: J gene, D gene, clone size, V gene, CDR3 protein, CDR3 DNA. D genes are given only for firm matches. Part of the rows lack a size; the others show once, few, many or a class for expanded clones.

j_call: TRBJ2-5
d_call: TRBD2
clone_size: .
v_call: TRBV7-6
cdr3_aa: CASSLLGAGEETQYF
cdr3_nt: TGTGCCAGCAGCCTCCTTGGGGCGGGAGAAGAGACCCAGTACTTC

j_call: TRBJ2-2
d_call: .
clone_size: .
v_call: TRBV9
cdr3_aa: CASRSAGSGTGELFF
cdr3_nt: TGTGCCAGCAGATCGGCAGGGTCAGGCACCGGGGAGCTGTTTTTT

j_call: TRBJ2-3
d_call: .
clone_size: .
v_call: TRBV7-2
cdr3_aa: CASSRDSRHTDTQYF
cdr3_nt: TGTGCCAGCAGCCGGGACTCGAGACACACAGATACGCAGTATTTT

j_call: TRBJ2-1
d_call: .
clone_size: .
v_call: TRBV9
cdr3_aa: CASSVGGGRSNNEQFF
cdr3_nt: TGTGCCAGCAGCGTGGGAGGTGGCAGGAGTAACAATGAGCAGTTCTTC

j_call: TRBJ2-7
d_call: .
clone_size: .
v_call: TRBV28
cdr3_aa: CASKERARYEQYF
cdr3_nt: TGTGCCAGCAAAGAGAGGGCAAGGTACGAGCAGTACTTC

j_call: TRBJ2-1
d_call: TRBD2
clone_size: once
v_call: TRBV4-2
cdr3_aa: CASSHSRGGDSYNEQFF
cdr3_nt: TGTGCCAGCAGCCACTCGCGGGGGGGGGACTCCTACAATGAGCAGTTCTTC

j_call: TRBJ2-5
d_call: TRBD2
clone_size: .
v_call: TRBV5-1
cdr3_aa: CASSLGPLAGVVQETQYF
cdr3_nt: TGCGCCAGCAGCTTGGGCCCGCTAGCGGGAGTTGTACAAGAGACCCAGTACTTC

j_call: TRBJ2-3
d_call: TRBD2
clone_size: .
v_call: TRBV19
cdr3_aa: CASSIQSGRAGDTQYF
cdr3_nt: TGTGCCAGTAGTATACAAAGCGGGAGGGCCGGAGATACGCAGTATTTT

j_call: TRBJ1-1
d_call: .
clone_size: few
v_call: TRBV7-9
cdr3_aa: CASSVGQNTEAFF
cdr3_nt: TGTGCCAGCAGCGTTGGACAGAACACTGAAGCTTTCTTT

j_call: TRBJ2-3
d_call: .
clone_size: once
v_call: TRBV10-1
cdr3_aa: CASSDRDTQYF
cdr3_nt: TGCGCCAGCAGTGATCGGGATACGCAGTATTTT

j_call: TRBJ1-2
d_call: .
clone_size: .
v_call: TRBV28
cdr3_aa: CASSPTGLFYGYTF
cdr3_nt: TGTGCCAGCAGTCCCACAGGACTATTCTATGGCTACACCTTC

j_call: TRBJ2-7
d_call: TRBD2
clone_size: .
v_call: TRBV25-1
cdr3_aa: CASSEAGGLSYEQYF
cdr3_nt: TGTGCCAGCAGTGAAGCGGGAGGGCTCTCCTACGAGCAGTACTTC

j_call: TRBJ1-2
d_call: .
clone_size: .
v_call: TRBV29-1
cdr3_aa: CSVELHSYYGYTF
cdr3_nt: TGTAGCGTTGAACTCCACAGCTATTATGGCTACACCTTC

j_call: TRBJ2-1
d_call: TRBD2
clone_size: few
v_call: TRBV7-9
cdr3_aa: CASSSLAEDYNEQFF
cdr3_nt: TGTGCCAGCAGCTCTCTAGCGGAGGACTACAATGAGCAGTTCTTC

j_call: TRBJ2-3
d_call: TRBD2
clone_size: .
v_call: TRBV4-1
cdr3_aa: CASSQELGLAGHTDTQYF
cdr3_nt: TGCGCCAGCAGCCAAGAGCTTGGACTAGCGGGGCACACAGATACGCAGTATTTT

j_call: TRBJ2-5
d_call: .
clone_size: .
v_call: TRBV30
cdr3_aa: CAWRAAGHSEETQYF
cdr3_nt: TGTGCCTGGAGAGCAGCGGGACACTCCGAAGAGACCCAGTACTTC

j_call: TRBJ2-1
d_call: .
clone_size: once
v_call: TRBV21-1
cdr3_aa: CASSNAVDRGPSGVYNEQFF
cdr3_nt: TGTGCCAGCAGCAACGCTGTCGACAGGGGGCCTAGCGGGGTTTACAATGAGCAGTTCTTC

j_call: TRBJ2-3
d_call: TRBD2
clone_size: .
v_call: TRBV6-5
cdr3_aa: CASSGVAGAADTQYF
cdr3_nt: TGTGCCAGCAGTGGGGTTGCGGGAGCTGCAGATACGCAGTATTTT

j_call: TRBJ2-1
d_call: TRBD2
clone_size: .
v_call: TRBV2
cdr3_aa: CASSVRLAGGNEQFF
cdr3_nt: TGTGCCAGCAGTGTACGTCTAGCGGGAGGGAATGAGCAGTTCTTC

j_call: TRBJ2-2
d_call: TRBD1
clone_size: .
v_call: TRBV2
cdr3_aa: CASNGQGNTGELFF
cdr3_nt: TGTGCCAGCAACGGACAGGGGAACACCGGGGAGCTGTTTTTT

j_call: TRBJ1-5
d_call: .
clone_size: few
v_call: TRBV10-2
cdr3_aa: CATDGGGGNQPQHF
cdr3_nt: TGCGCCACCGACGGGGGTGGAGGGAATCAGCCCCAGCATTTT

j_call: TRBJ2-7
d_call: .
clone_size: .
v_call: TRBV19
cdr3_aa: CASNQGGGRSYEQYF
cdr3_nt: TGTGCCAGTAATCAAGGGGGGGGACGGTCCTACGAGCAGTACTTC

j_call: TRBJ2-7
d_call: TRBD1
clone_size: once
v_call: TRBV27
cdr3_aa: CASSPAGTGGDEQYF
cdr3_nt: TGTGCCAGCAGCCCAGCCGGGACAGGGGGCGACGAGCAGTACTTC

j_call: TRBJ2-3
d_call: TRBD1
clone_size: .
v_call: TRBV5-1
cdr3_aa: CASSLNSGQVTDTQYF
cdr3_nt: TGCGCCAGCAGCTTAAACTCGGGACAGGTAACAGATACGCAGTATTTT

j_call: TRBJ2-1
d_call: TRBD1
clone_size: .
v_call: TRBV4-1
cdr3_aa: CASSPQGVGNEQFF
cdr3_nt: TGCGCCAGCAGCCCACAGGGGGTTGGGAATGAGCAGTTCTTC

j_call: TRBJ2-2
d_call: TRBD2
clone_size: .
v_call: TRBV2
cdr3_aa: CASKKREFDTGELFF
cdr3_nt: TGTGCCAGCAAAAAGCGGGAGTTCGACACCGGGGAGCTGTTTTTT

j_call: TRBJ2-1
d_call: TRBD2
clone_size: .
v_call: TRBV30
cdr3_aa: CAWILAGGNEQFF
cdr3_nt: TGTGCCTGGATCCTGGCGGGGGGCAATGAGCAGTTCTTC

j_call: TRBJ2-3
d_call: .
clone_size: .
v_call: TRBV10-1
cdr3_aa: CASSDAVTDTQYF
cdr3_nt: TGCGCCAGCAGTGATGCGGTCACAGATACGCAGTATTTT

j_call: TRBJ1-1
d_call: .
clone_size: .
v_call: TRBV6-5
cdr3_aa: CASSMTVNTEAFF
cdr3_nt: TGTGCCAGCAGTATGACAGTGAACACTGAAGCTTTCTTT

j_call: TRBJ2-2
d_call: TRBD1
clone_size: .
v_call: TRBV9
cdr3_aa: CASSVDRQGRGTGELFF
cdr3_nt: TGTGCCAGCAGCGTAGATCGACAGGGGCGAGGCACCGGGGAGCTGTTTTTT

j_call: TRBJ2-5
d_call: TRBD2
clone_size: .
v_call: TRBV6-1
cdr3_aa: CASSEGTGLLRLNQETQYF
cdr3_nt: TGTGCCAGCAGTGAGGGGACGGGACTACTTAGACTCAATCAAGAGACCCAGTACTTC

j_call: TRBJ2-7
d_call: .
clone_size: once
v_call: TRBV7-9
cdr3_aa: CASSNDTGTYEQYF
cdr3_nt: TGTGCCAGCAGCAATGACACAGGGACCTACGAGCAGTACTTC

j_call: TRBJ2-7
d_call: .
clone_size: .
v_call: TRBV10-3
cdr3_aa: CAISESLASEQYF
cdr3_nt: TGTGCCATCAGTGAGTCCCTAGCCTCCGAGCAGTACTTC

j_call: TRBJ1-1
d_call: TRBD1
clone_size: few
v_call: TRBV11-2
cdr3_aa: CASSRSQTGVEAFF
cdr3_nt: TGTGCCAGCAGTCGCAGCCAAACAGGGGTAGAAGCTTTCTTT

j_call: TRBJ2-1
d_call: .
clone_size: .
v_call: TRBV4-1
cdr3_aa: CASSQRLTASGAEGASYNEQFF
cdr3_nt: TGCGCCAGCAGCCAACGACTTACAGCCTCGGGCGCCGAGGGCGCCTCCTACAATGAGCAGTTCTTC

j_call: TRBJ1-2
d_call: .
clone_size: .
v_call: TRBV2
cdr3_aa: CASRRRSLAYGYTF
cdr3_nt: TGTGCCAGCAGAAGACGGAGTTTGGCCTATGGCTACACCTTC

j_call: TRBJ2-7
d_call: .
clone_size: once
v_call: TRBV6-6
cdr3_aa: CASSYGEGVSYEQYF
cdr3_nt: TGTGCCAGCAGTTACGGGGAGGGGGTCTCCTACGAGCAGTACTTC

j_call: TRBJ2-7
d_call: TRBD1
clone_size: few
v_call: TRBV10-3
cdr3_aa: CAISDGTGSYEQYF
cdr3_nt: TGTGCCATCAGTGATGGGACAGGTTCCTACGAGCAGTACTTC

j_call: TRBJ2-5
d_call: TRBD1
clone_size: .
v_call: TRBV29-1
cdr3_aa: CSARTGGETQYF
cdr3_nt: TGCAGCGCCCGGACAGGGGGGGAGACCCAGTACTTC

j_call: TRBJ2-7
d_call: .
clone_size: .
v_call: TRBV10-3
cdr3_aa: CAISEFSGYEQYF
cdr3_nt: TGTGCCATCAGTGAATTTAGCGGTTACGAGCAGTACTTC

j_call: TRBJ2-3
d_call: TRBD2
clone_size: .
v_call: TRBV6-5
cdr3_aa: CASSSRLAAYTDTQYF
cdr3_nt: TGTGCCAGCAGTTCCCGCCTAGCGGCGTACACAGATACGCAGTATTTT

j_call: TRBJ2-1
d_call: TRBD2
clone_size: .
v_call: TRBV2
cdr3_aa: CASNVAGGSYNEQFF
cdr3_nt: TGTGCCAGCAACGTAGCGGGAGGCTCCTACAATGAGCAGTTCTTC

j_call: TRBJ1-1
d_call: .
clone_size: .
v_call: TRBV27
cdr3_aa: CASSFRHLNTEAFF
cdr3_nt: TGTGCCAGCAGTTTTCGACACCTGAACACTGAAGCTTTCTTT

j_call: TRBJ2-2
d_call: .
clone_size: .
v_call: TRBV18
cdr3_aa: CASSPLGHLNTGELFF
cdr3_nt: TGTGCCAGCTCACCGCTCGGACACTTGAACACCGGGGAGCTGTTTTTT

j_call: TRBJ2-5
d_call: .
clone_size: .
v_call: TRBV15
cdr3_aa: CATSTRTDWYQETQYF
cdr3_nt: TGTGCCACCAGCACCCGGACAGACTGGTACCAAGAGACCCAGTACTTC

j_call: TRBJ2-5
d_call: .
clone_size: .
v_call: TRBV28
cdr3_aa: CASNGIGPLVITQYF
cdr3_nt: TGTGCCAGCAATGGTATCGGTCCTCTAGTGATAACCCAGTACTTC

j_call: TRBJ2-2
d_call: TRBD2
clone_size: .
v_call: TRBV10-3
cdr3_aa: CATTGTSGRVGELFF
cdr3_nt: TGTGCCACTACCGGGACTAGCGGGAGAGTCGGGGAGCTGTTTTTT

j_call: TRBJ2-3
d_call: .
clone_size: .
v_call: TRBV30
cdr3_aa: CAWSVRERDTQYF
cdr3_nt: TGTGCCTGGAGTGTAAGGGAGAGAGATACGCAGTATTTT